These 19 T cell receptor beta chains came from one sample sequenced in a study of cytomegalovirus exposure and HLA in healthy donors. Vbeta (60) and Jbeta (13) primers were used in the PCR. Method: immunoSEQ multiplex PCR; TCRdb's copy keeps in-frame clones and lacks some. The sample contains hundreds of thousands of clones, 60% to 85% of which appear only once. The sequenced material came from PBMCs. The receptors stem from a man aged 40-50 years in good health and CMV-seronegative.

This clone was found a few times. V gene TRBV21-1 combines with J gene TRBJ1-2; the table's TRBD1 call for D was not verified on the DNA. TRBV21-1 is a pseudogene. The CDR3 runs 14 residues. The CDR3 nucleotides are TGTGCCAGCAGCAAGGGACAGGGGGACTATGGCTACACCTTC. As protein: CASSKGQGDYGYTF.

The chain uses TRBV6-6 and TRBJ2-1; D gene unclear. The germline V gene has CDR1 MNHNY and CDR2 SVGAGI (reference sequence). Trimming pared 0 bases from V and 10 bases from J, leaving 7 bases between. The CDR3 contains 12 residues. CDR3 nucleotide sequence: TGTGCCAGCAGTTACTCGAGACACGAGCAGTTCTTC. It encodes CASSYSRHEQFF.

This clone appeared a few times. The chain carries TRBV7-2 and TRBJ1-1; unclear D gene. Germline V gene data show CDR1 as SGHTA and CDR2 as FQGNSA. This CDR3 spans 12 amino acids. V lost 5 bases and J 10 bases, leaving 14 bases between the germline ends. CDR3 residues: CASSRRAGGAFF. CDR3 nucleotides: TGTGCCAGCAGCCGGCGGGCTGGCGGAGCTTTCTTT.

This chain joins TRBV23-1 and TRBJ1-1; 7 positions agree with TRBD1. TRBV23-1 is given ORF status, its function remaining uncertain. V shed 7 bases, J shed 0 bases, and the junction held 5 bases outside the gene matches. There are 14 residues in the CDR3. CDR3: CASKTGDLNTEAFF. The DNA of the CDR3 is TGCGCCAGCAAAACAGGGGATTTGAACACTGAAGCTTTCTTT.

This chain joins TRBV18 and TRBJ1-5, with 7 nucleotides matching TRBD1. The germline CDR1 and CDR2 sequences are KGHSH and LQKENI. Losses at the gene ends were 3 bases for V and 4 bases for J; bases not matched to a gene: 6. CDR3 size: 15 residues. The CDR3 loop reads CASSPPDRANQPQHF. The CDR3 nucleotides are TGTGCCAGCTCACCTCCCGACAGGGCAAATCAGCCCCAGCATTTT.

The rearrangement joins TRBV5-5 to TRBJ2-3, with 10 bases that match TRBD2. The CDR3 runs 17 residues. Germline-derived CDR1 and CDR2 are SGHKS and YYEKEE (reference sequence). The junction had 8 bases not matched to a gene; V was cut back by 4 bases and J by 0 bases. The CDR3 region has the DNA TGTGCCAGCAGCCGGTTACTAGCGGGGTCTAGCACAGATACGCAGTATTTT. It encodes CASSRLLAGSSTDTQYF.

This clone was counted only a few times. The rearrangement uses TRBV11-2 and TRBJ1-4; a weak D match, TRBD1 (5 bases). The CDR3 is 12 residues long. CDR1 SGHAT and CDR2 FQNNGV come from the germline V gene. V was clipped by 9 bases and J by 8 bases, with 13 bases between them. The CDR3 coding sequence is TGTGCCAGTAGGGGTTCTGGGGAAAAACTGTTTTTT. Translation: CASRGSGEKLFF.

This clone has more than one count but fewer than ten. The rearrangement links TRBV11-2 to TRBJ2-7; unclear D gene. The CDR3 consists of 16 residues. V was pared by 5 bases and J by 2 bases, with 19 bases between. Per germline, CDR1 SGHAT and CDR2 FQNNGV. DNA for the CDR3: TGTGCCAGCAGCCCCGGTGGCAGGTTCCTAACCTACGAGCAGTACTTC. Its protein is CASSPGGRFLTYEQYF.

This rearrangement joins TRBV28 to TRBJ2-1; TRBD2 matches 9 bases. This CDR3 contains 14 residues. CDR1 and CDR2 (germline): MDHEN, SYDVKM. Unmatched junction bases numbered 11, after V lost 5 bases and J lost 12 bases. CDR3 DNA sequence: TGTGCCAGCAGTCCCCCGGGACTAGCACCCGGGCAGTTCTTC. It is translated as CASSPPGLAPGQFF.

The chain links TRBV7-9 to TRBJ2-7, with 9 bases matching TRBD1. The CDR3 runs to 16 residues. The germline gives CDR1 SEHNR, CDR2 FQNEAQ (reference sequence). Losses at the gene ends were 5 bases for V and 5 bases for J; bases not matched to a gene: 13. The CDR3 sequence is CASSQPRGQGRHEQYF. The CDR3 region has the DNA TGTGCCAGCAGCCAGCCTCGGGGACAGGGCCGCCACGAGCAGTACTTC.

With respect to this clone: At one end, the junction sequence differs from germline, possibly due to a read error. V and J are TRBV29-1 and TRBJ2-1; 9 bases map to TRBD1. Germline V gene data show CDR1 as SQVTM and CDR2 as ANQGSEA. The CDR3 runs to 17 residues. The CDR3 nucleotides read TGCAGCGTTGAAAGGGACAGGGTGTTAAGCTCCTACAATGAGCGGTTCTTC. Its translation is CSVERDRVLSSYNERFF.

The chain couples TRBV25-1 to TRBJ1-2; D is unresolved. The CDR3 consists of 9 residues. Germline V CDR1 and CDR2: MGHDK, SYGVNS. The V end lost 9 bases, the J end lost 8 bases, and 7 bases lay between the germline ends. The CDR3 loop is CASSAGYTF. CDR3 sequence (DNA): TGTGCCAGTAGCGCGGGCTACACCTTC.

CDR3 loop: CSVDRQGRGYTF. The CDR3 DNA is TGCAGCGTTGATCGACAGGGTCGTGGCTACACCTTC. The chain has TRBV29-1 and TRBJ1-2, with 7 bases matching TRBD1. With V trimmed by 3 bases and J by 7 bases, 5 bases remained unmatched. Germline loops: CDR1 SQVTM, CDR2 ANQGSEA. This CDR3 region has 12 residues.

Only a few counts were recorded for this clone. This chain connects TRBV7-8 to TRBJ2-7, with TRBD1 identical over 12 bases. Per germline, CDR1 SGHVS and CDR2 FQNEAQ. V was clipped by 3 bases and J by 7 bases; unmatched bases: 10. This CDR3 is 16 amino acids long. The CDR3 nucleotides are TGTGCCAGCAGCTTCTACCCGGGACAGGGGGCAGGTGAGCAGTACTTC. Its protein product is CASSFYPGQGAGEQYF.

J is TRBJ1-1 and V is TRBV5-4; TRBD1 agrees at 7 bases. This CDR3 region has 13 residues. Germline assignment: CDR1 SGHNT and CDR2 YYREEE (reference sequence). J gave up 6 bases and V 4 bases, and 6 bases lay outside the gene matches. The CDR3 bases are TGTGCCAGCAGCCCACTCCAGGGGGCTGAAGCTTTCTTT. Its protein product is CASSPLQGAEAFF.

CDR3 bases: TGTGCCAGCAGCCCCCCGACTAGCGGCTCTGACACGCAGTATTTT. Amino acid sequence: CASSPPTSGSDTQYF. The rearrangement joins TRBV13 to TRBJ2-3; TRBD2 agrees at 9 bases. V shed 5 bases and J 9 bases; nucleotides not matched to a gene: 12. Per germline, CDR1 PRHDT and CDR2 FYEKMQ (reference sequence). The length of the CDR3 is 15 residues.

The CDR3 nucleotides are TGCGCCAGCAGCCCTGGCGGGACAGGCTTTAATCAGCCCCAGCATTTT. The encoded protein is CASSPGGTGFNQPQHF. The V and J genes are TRBV4-1 and TRBJ1-5, with 8 positions matching TRBD1. The germline gives CDR1 MGHRA, CDR2 YSYEKL. The CDR3 extends over 16 amino acids. V dropped 4 bases and J dropped 4; count of bases not matched to a gene: 9.

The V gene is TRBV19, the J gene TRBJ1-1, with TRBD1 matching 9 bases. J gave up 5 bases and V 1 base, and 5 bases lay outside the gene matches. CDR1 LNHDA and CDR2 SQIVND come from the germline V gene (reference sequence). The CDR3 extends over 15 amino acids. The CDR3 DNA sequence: TGTGCCAGTAGTATAGGTGGGACAGGGCGAACTGAAGCTTTCTTT. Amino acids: CASSIGGTGRTEAFF.

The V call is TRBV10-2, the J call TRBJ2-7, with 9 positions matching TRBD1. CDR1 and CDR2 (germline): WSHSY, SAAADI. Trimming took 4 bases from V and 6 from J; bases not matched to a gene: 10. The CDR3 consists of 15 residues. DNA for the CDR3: TGCGCCAGCAGTGGGGGGACAGGGAGCGTAGGCGAGCAGTACTTC. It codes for CASSGGTGSVGEQYF.